This T cell receptor beta chain was captured by sequencing in a study of control samples from healthy donors and cancer patients. Using immunoSEQ multiplex PCR, the repertoire was profiled, and TCRdb retains in-frame clones only, with some absent. The sample yields over 100,000 clones, about nine tenths seen once. The CDR3 totals 14 residues. Per the germline V gene, CDR1 is MNHEY and CDR2 is SVGAGI. J was trimmed by 10 bases and V by 7 bases; bases with no gene match: 8. The TCR originated in a man aged 35-49 years in good health. The sample was blood. This chain joins TRBV6-5 and TRBJ2-1, with TRBD2 matching 12 bases. This CDR3 is CASNPSGGAGEQFF. DNA for the CDR3: TGTGCCAGCAACCCTAGCGGGGGGGCCGGGGAGCAGTTCTTC.